A single sample gave rise to the 6 T cell receptor beta chains below, sequenced in a study of cytomegalovirus exposure and HLA in healthy donors. The PCR ran on 60 Vbeta and 13 Jbeta primers. Profiling relied on immunoSEQ multiplex PCR, and the TCRdb table lists in-frame clones only, not all of them. This repertoire shows about 140,000 clones, roughly four fifths found once; its top ten account for 1% to 1.5%. What was sequenced was PBMCs. Receptor source: a woman between 40 and 55 years old in good health and CMV-seronegative.

The rearrangement uses TRBV4-3 and TRBJ2-2, with D unresolved. From germline, CDR1 is LGHNA and CDR2 YSLEER. Trimming took off 0 bases at V and 6 bases at J, with 17 bases between the two ends. The length of the CDR3 is 17 residues. CDR3 in DNA: TGCGCCAGCAGCCAAGATCTTCCCAGCGTATCAGCCGGGGAGCTGTTTTTT. Translation: CASSQDLPSVSAGELFF.

This clone was counted between two and nine times. The CDR3 loop reads CASSRTLTRDLIEKLFF. The CDR3 nucleotides are TGCGCCAGCAGCCGGACCCTTACGAGGGATTTGATTGAAAAACTGTTTTTT. The genes are TRBV4-3 and TRBJ1-4; no definite D call. Germline lookup yields CDR1 LGHNA and CDR2 YSLEER. The CDR3 is made up of 17 amino acids. V lost 4 bases and J 7 bases, leaving 22 bases between the germline ends.

This chain joins TRBV7-8 and TRBJ1-2; 11 bases are shared with TRBD1. Germline V CDR1 and CDR2: SGHVS, FQNEAQ. This CDR3 is 15 amino acids long. The junction had 4 bases not matched to a gene; V was cut back by 3 bases and J by 4 bases. CDR3 in DNA: TGTGCCAGCAGCTTCGGACAGGGGGCCGCCTATGGCTACACCTTC. This codes for CASSFGQGAAYGYTF.

The chain carries TRBV7-9 and TRBJ1-2; no definite D call. CDR1 and CDR2 (germline): SEHNR, FQNEAQ (reference sequence). The CDR3 contains 14 residues. V lost 10 bases and J lost 2, with 17 bases in between. The CDR3 spells CATGSLDANYGYTF. CDR3 sequence (DNA): TGTGCCACCGGGTCCCTTGACGCGAACTATGGCTACACCTTC.

About this clone: The junction does not match germline at one end; this may be a read error. The rearrangement uses TRBV7-2 and TRBJ1-3, with 9 nucleotides matching TRBD1. This CDR3 is 14 amino acids long. The germline V gene has CDR1 SGHTA and CDR2 FQGNSA. This chain's CDR3 is CASSTQGAGNTIYF. CDR3 bases: TGTGCCAGCAGCACACAGGGGGCTGGGAACACCATATATTTT.

The chain is built from TRBV2 and TRBJ2-6; the match to TRBD1 covers 7 bases. Germline trimming cut 8 bases from V and 2 bases from J; bases unmatched to any gene: 3. This CDR3 comprises 14 residues. CDR1 is SNHLY and CDR2 is FYNNEI in the germline V gene. The CDR3 bases are TGTGCCAGCCCTACAGGGGCTGGGGCCAACGTCCTGACTTTC. This gives the protein CASPTGAGANVLTF.